This T cell receptor (beta chain) was identified in a study of T cell repertoires in ileal Crohn's disease (dated by TCRdb to between 2017 and 2020). Background on the whole study: Median disease duration was roughly 8.2 years, and roughly 35% of patients were identified as active smokers at the time of surgery. All patients had surgery for a complication: stricturing disease in 61% and penetrating disease in about 39%. Postoperative therapy was given to about half of the patients, with thiopurines administered to under 13 patients and anti-TNF agents administered to 18 patients. Neoterminal ileum biopsies obtained at postoperative colonoscopy were designated as M6 samples. A prospective multicentre cohort supplied the 50 or so Crohn's disease patients whose TCR repertoires were analysed. The study ran alongside a multicentre cohort designed to identify predictors of early endoscopic recurrence after ileocolonic resection. A Rutgeerts score higher than i0 was the definition used for endoscopic postoperative recurrence. A total of roughly 170 mucosal samples from some 60 patients were sequenced, collected from several sites on the surgical specimen and at postoperative endoscopy. The paper's findings and limits, for the study overall: Endoscopic recurrence was linked to a higher percentage of high-frequency clones at surgery, and recurrence occurred in every patient whose clonality exceeded 26.8% (18/57). Patients who were active smokers at surgery had a significantly higher proportion of clonal expansions than non-smokers (25.9% vs 17.9%, p=0.02). Mucosal CD4 and CD8 T cells were sorted and sequenced only in a subgroup of patients, the size of which was not stated. The timing of postoperative endoscopy varied within the first year after surgery, and the median delay was around 6.9 months. Sorted CD8 T cells carried more high-frequency clones than CD4 T cells, suggesting mucosal expansions were mainly CD8.

Per the publication, the time point label means: neoterminal ileum biopsy at postoperative endoscopy, about 6 months after surgery. Eligible patients were adults with ileal or ileocolonic Crohn's disease who had an indication for ileocolonic resection. Whole ileal mucosal biopsies were stored frozen at -80°C before DNA extraction. A TRizol-based method was used to extract genomic DNA from the frozen whole biopsies, and the DNA was quantified with a NanoDrop 2000 spectrophotometer. Based on the germline V gene, the CDR1 and CDR2 sequences are SGHRS and YFSETQ. V lost 4 bases and J lost 0 bases, and the count of bases not matched to a germline gene is 8. From the cysteine up to the phenylalanine, the CDR3 has a length of 16 residues. The CDR3 DNA has 48 bases and is translated from base 1. For commercial TCRB immunosequencing, about 500 nanograms of biopsy DNA were submitted for each sample. CDR3 regions were amplified from genomic DNA by Adaptive Biotechnology using a two-step, amplification bias-controlled multiplex PCR. Primers for every V and J gene segment were used in the first PCR, and barcodes and Illumina adapters were added in the second PCR. CDR3 libraries were sequenced on an Illumina instrument. The paper's data handling went like this. The analysis used both the pipelines supplied by the vendor and custom analysis of the raw data in R/Bioconductor with R version 3.3.0. Clonality, which ranges from 0 to 1, was calculated as the inverse of the normalised Shannon entropy across all productive clones. High-frequency clones were defined as the share of the repertoire taken up by the top 100 clones, keeping only clones that passed a 95% confidence test. Repertoire diversity was measured with the Simpson index, and overlap between samples was measured with the Morisita-Horn index. TCRdb stores this immuneACCESS table with in-frame sequences only. Part of the clones is absent; in the studies checked, under half of the shortfall reflects unresolved V genes, and no reason is known for the rest. Clone size and V and J calls were adopted from that table, with D and trimming inferred from the DNA. Recorded for this sample are over 8,500 clones; 75% to 85% of them occurred a single time. Clones ranked in the top ten supply roughly 6.9% of the sample.

In this sample, this clone turned up a few times. Its antigen remains unidentified. No quality values exist for individual bases; no much larger clone is one base distant. The sample taken for sequencing was ileal tissue. This sequence originates from an adult with Crohn's disease. This sequence uses TRBV5-1 and TRBJ2-7, and 9 junctional nucleotides match TRBD1. The CDR3 region reads CASSRQGGGYSYEQYF. The DNA reads TGCGCCAGCAGCCGACAGGGGGGGGGCTACTCCTACGAGCAGTACTTC.